Each of the 24 T cell receptor beta chains below was sequenced from the same sample in a study of post-analysis software for immune sequencing data. Antigens of these TCRs are unknown. Study results and limitations: Five TRBV segments, TRBV5-6, TRBV5-1 and TRBV20-1 among them, were found more frequent in patients than controls.

Unique molecular identifiers featured in each of the TCR beta cDNA libraries. TCRdb processed the PCR reads anew with MiXCR; each CDR3 protein has one entry. The sample has hundreds of thousands of distinct CDR3 sequences; roughly 50% are singletons. Sequencing was done on a sample of blood. These TCRs come from a girl aged 10 to 17 with multiple sclerosis.

The chain has TRBV5-1 and TRBJ1-1; weak D call: TRBD1 (6 bases). V lost 3 bases, J lost 5 bases, and 17 bases lay in between. CDR1 SGHRS and CDR2 YFSETQ come from the germline V gene. This CDR3 contains 15 residues. CDR3 sequence reads: CASSSRSGEGTEAFF. As DNA, the CDR3 is TGCGCCAGCAGCTCCCGATCAGGGGAGGGGACTGAAGCTTTCTTT. Drawing the rest from reference TRBV5-1 and TRBJ1-1, the complete variable domain is KAGVTQTPRYLIKTRGQQVTLSCSPISGHRSVSWYQQTPGQGLQFLFEYFSETQRNKGNFPGRFSGRQFSNSRSEMNVSTLELGDSALYLCASSSRSGEGTEAFFGQGTRLTVV.

The CDR3 spells CASSVGPAGNSPLHF. The CDR3 nucleotides read TGTGCCAGCAGCGTAGGTCCCGCCGGGAATTCACCCCTCCACTTT. This chain connects TRBV9 to TRBJ1-6, with D unresolved. There are 15 residues in the CDR3. The V end lost 0 bases, the J end lost 7 bases, and 11 bases lay between the germline ends. The germline gives CDR1 SGDLS, CDR2 YYNGEE.

The J gene is TRBJ2-7, the V gene TRBV6-6; D possibly corresponds to TRBD2 (6 bases). The ends were cut back, 2 bases at V and 5 bases at J, with 16 bases in the middle. Germline CDR1 and CDR2: MNHNY and SVGAGI (reference sequence). The CDR3 consists of 15 residues. In DNA form, the CDR3 reads TGTGCCAGCAGTTACATCGGGACTCGTTACCACGAGCAGTACTTC. It yields the protein CASSYIGTRYHEQYF.

This clonotype was seen a few times. The chain combines TRBV7-9 with TRBJ2-3; a weak D match, TRBD1 (5 bases). CDR1 SEHNR and CDR2 FQNEAQ come from the germline V gene (reference sequence). With 4 bases removed from V and 2 bases from J, the gap between germline ends came to 10 bases. The CDR3 has 14 residues. This chain's CDR3 is CASSSGIATDTQYF. The CDR3 DNA reads TGTGCCAGCAGCTCAGGGATCGCCACAGATACGCAGTATTTT.

The V call is TRBV20-1, the J call TRBJ2-7, with D tentatively TRBD1 (5 bases). The germline CDR1 and CDR2 sequences are DFQATT and SNEGSKA (reference sequence). The CDR3 is made up of 12 amino acids. The ends were cut back, 5 bases at V and 6 bases at J, with 14 bases in the middle. The CDR3 protein is CSAWQGIGEQYF. The CDR3 region has the DNA TGCAGTGCTTGGCAGGGCATCGGCGAGCAGTACTTC.

This clonotype was detected a few times. The gene calls are TRBV29-1 and TRBJ2-6; D is possibly TRBD1 (5 bases). The CDR3 totals 14 residues. From germline, CDR1 is SQVTM and CDR2 ANQGSEA. Deletions cut 6 bases from V and 0 bases from J, with 9 bases between. CDR3 coding DNA: TGCAGCGTCAGTCAGGGCTCTGGGGCCAACGTCCTGACTTTC. It is translated as CSVSQGSGANVLTF.

The V call is TRBV7-9, the J call TRBJ1-2; D is uncertain. The V gene's germline CDR1 is SEHNR and CDR2 FQNEAQ (reference sequence). Trimming left V 0 bases short and J 7 bases short, with 12 bases between. There are 14 residues in the CDR3. The CDR3 loop is CASSLARPVGGYTF. CDR3 nucleotides: TGTGCCAGCAGCTTAGCGCGGCCTGTCGGTGGCTACACCTTC.

The chain employs TRBV4-1 and TRBJ2-4, with D uncertain. The germline V and J ends were trimmed by 6 bases and 1 base, with 16 bases remaining between them. The CDR3 loop spans 16 amino acids. The germline V gene has CDR1 MGHRA and CDR2 YSYEKL. The CDR3 region is CASRESFQVAKNIQYF. The CDR3 DNA is TGCGCCAGCAGGGAGAGCTTTCAGGTCGCCAAAAACATTCAGTACTTC.

The chain couples TRBV5-1 to TRBJ2-5, with D possibly TRBD1 on 6 matching bases. The DNA end lines up better with TRBJ2-7; the J call may be wrong. Germline V gene lookup returns CDR1 SGHRS and CDR2 YFSETQ. This CDR3 has 14 amino acids. The CDR3 reads CASSLYGTQYEQYF. The CDR3 bases are TGCGCCAGCAGCTTGTACGGGACACAATACGAGCAGTACTTC.

This clonotype was seen a single time. At one end, the junction sequence differs from germline, possibly due to a read error. The rearrangement links TRBV5-6 to TRBJ1-1; D gene ambiguous. The germline gives CDR1 SGHDT, CDR2 YYEEEE. The CDR3 spans 14 residues. CDR3 region: CAGSFGRRGTEAFF. The DNA for the CDR3 is TGTGCCGGCAGCTTTGGGCGTAGAGGGACTGAAGCTTTCTTT.

V usage is TRBV29-1 and J usage is TRBJ2-3; TRBD2 matches 11 bases. There are 15 residues in the CDR3. V was clipped by 1 base and J by 5 bases; unmatched bases: 5. Germline CDR1 SQVTM, CDR2 ANQGSEA. CDR3 sequence (DNA): TGCAGCGTTGAAGGACTAGCGGGATCGGGAGATACGCAGTATTTT. Translated, it gives CSVEGLAGSGDTQYF.

About this clonotype: This may be a read error: a much more frequent sequence differs by one nucleotide. The chain employs TRBV12-3 or TRBV12-4 and TRBJ2-3, with TRBD2 identical over 9 bases. This CDR3 contains 17 residues. The chain's CDR3 is CASSARVSGSSTDAQYF. The DNA of the CDR3 is TGTGCCAGCAGTGCAAGAGTTAGCGGGAGCAGCACAGATGCGCAGTATTTT.

This sequence joins TRBV3-1 and TRBJ1-2; D is perhaps TRBD1 (6 bases). This CDR3 contains 13 residues. Germline V gene lookup returns CDR1 LGHDT and CDR2 YNNKEL (reference sequence). Trimming cost V 4 bases and J 11 bases, with 17 bases left between them. CDR3 coding DNA: TGTGCCAGCAGCCCGAGTAGGGGGGGCCTTTACACCTTC. Protein product: CASSPSRGGLYTF.

The chain joins TRBV30 to TRBJ1-2, with D possibly being TRBD1 (5 bases). CDR1 and CDR2 (germline): GTSNPN, SVGIG (reference sequence). With 0 bases removed from V and 0 bases from J, the gap between germline ends came to 8 bases. The CDR3 is 14 amino acids. The chain's CDR3 is CAWSVGTSNYGYTF. The CDR3 nucleotides are TGTGCCTGGAGTGTGGGGACTTCTAACTATGGCTACACCTTC.

This chain joins TRBV2 and TRBJ2-5; D unclear. The V end lost 6 bases, the J end lost 4 bases, and 9 bases lay between the germline ends. This CDR3 contains 12 residues. The germline CDR1 and CDR2 sequences are SNHLY and FYNNEI. The CDR3: CASRVVVETQYF. Here the CDR3 DNA reads TGTGCCAGCAGGGTGGTTGTAGAGACCCAGTACTTC.

This clonotype has a handful of counts. V gene TRBV4-1 combines with J gene TRBJ2-1; D gene unclear. CDR1 and CDR2 (germline): MGHRA, YSYEKL. This CDR3 is built from 12 residues. V lost 3 bases and J lost 8, with 8 bases in between. CDR3 residues: CASSHTGHEQFF. CDR3 nucleotides: TGCGCCAGCAGCCATACGGGTCATGAGCAGTTCTTC.

This clonotype was counted a single time. The chain links TRBV7-9 to TRBJ2-1, with TRBD1 identical over 11 bases. The CDR3 loop spans 17 amino acids. Germline V gene data show CDR1 as SEHNR and CDR2 as FQNEAQ (reference sequence). Trimming removed 5 bases from V and 1 base from J; junction bases left unmatched: 7. The CDR3 loop reads CASSPGRDRGSYNEQFF. The CDR3 nucleotides read TGTGCCAGCAGCCCAGGGAGGGACAGGGGGTCCTACAATGAGCAGTTCTTC. Filled out from reference TRBV7-9 and TRBJ2-1, the complete variable domain reads DTGVSQNPRHKITKRGQNVTFRCDPISEHNRLYWYRQTLGQGPEFLTYFQNEAQLEKSRLLSDRFSAERPKGSFSTLEIQRTEQGDSAMYLCASSPGRDRGSYNEQFFGPGTRLTVL.

The chain combines TRBV28 with TRBJ2-7; 7 nucleotides agree with TRBD2. The V and J ends lost 3 bases and 1 base, in that order; junction bases with no gene match: 12. In germline, CDR1 is MDHEN, CDR2 SYDVKM. The CDR3 is 17 amino acids. CDR3 protein: CASSFKLAAPPSYEQYF. The CDR3 DNA sequence: TGTGCCAGCAGTTTTAAGCTAGCGGCCCCCCCATCCTACGAGCAGTACTTC. The variable domain in full, completed from reference TRBV28 and TRBJ2-7, reads DVKVTQSSRYLVKRTGEKVFLECVQDMDHENMFWYRQDPGLGLRLIYFSYDVKMKEKGDIPEGYSVSREKKERFSLILESASTNQTSMYLCASSFKLAAPPSYEQYFGPGTRLTVT.

This chain connects TRBV7-2 to TRBJ1-2; D may be TRBD1 (6 bases). Germline CDR1 reads SGHTA; CDR2 reads FQGNSA. This CDR3 has 12 amino acids. Trimming removed 1 base from V and 8 bases from J, with 8 bases in between. The CDR3 loop is CASSLVQGGYTF. CDR3 DNA sequence: TGTGCCAGCAGCTTAGTTCAGGGGGGCTACACCTTC.

This clonotype turned up a few times. V usage is TRBV5-1 and J usage is TRBJ2-5, with 8 bases that match TRBD2. V shed 2 bases, J shed 5 bases, and the junction held 11 bases outside the gene matches. This CDR3 is built from 16 residues. Germline CDR1 SGHRS, CDR2 YFSETQ. The CDR3 region is CASSFRAGEGGETQYF. CDR3 coding DNA: TGCGCCAGCAGCTTCCGAGCGGGAGAGGGGGGGGAGACCCAGTACTTC.

V usage is TRBV5-1 and J usage is TRBJ2-5; a weak D match, TRBD2 (5 bases). The CDR3 is 15 amino acids. The germline gives CDR1 SGHRS, CDR2 YFSETQ. Between the trimmed V and J ends, which lost 4 bases and 2 bases, there was a span of 15 bases. The CDR3 DNA reads TGCGCCAGCAGCGGACGGACTTCATCTCAAGAGACCCAGTACTTC. Translation: CASSGRTSSQETQYF.

The genes are TRBV20-1 and TRBJ2-1; D gene ambiguous. The V and J ends lost 5 bases and 10 bases respectively, with 9 bases between them. Germline-derived CDR1 and CDR2 are DFQATT and SNEGSKA (reference sequence). The CDR3 has 10 amino acids. As DNA, the CDR3 is TGCAGTGCTCTCTATGGCGAGCAGTTCTTC. It translates to CSALYGEQFF.

The chain combines TRBV7-9 with TRBJ2-1; the D is unclear. Germline V gives CDR1 SEHNR, CDR2 FQNEAQ (reference sequence). The CDR3 totals 13 residues. V lost 2 bases, J lost 12 bases, and 14 bases lay in between. CDR3 protein: CASSLRDRAMQFF. The CDR3 nucleotides read TGTGCCAGCAGCTTACGAGACCGGGCAATGCAGTTCTTC. Complete variable domain (other parts from reference TRBV7-9 and TRBJ2-1): DTGVSQNPRHKITKRGQNVTFRCDPISEHNRLYWYRQTLGQGPEFLTYFQNEAQLEKSRLLSDRFSAERPKGSFSTLEIQRTEQGDSAMYLCASSLRDRAMQFFGPGTRLTVL.

The rearrangement links TRBV4-1 to TRBJ1-2; maybe TRBD1 (5 bases). The CDR3 extends over 16 amino acids. Trimming cost V 0 bases and J 0 bases, with 11 bases left between them. CDR1 MGHRA and CDR2 YSYEKL come from the germline V gene. CDR3 sequence: CASSQDSGAPNYGYTF. The CDR3 region has the DNA TGCGCCAGCAGCCAAGATAGCGGGGCCCCTAACTATGGCTACACCTTC.